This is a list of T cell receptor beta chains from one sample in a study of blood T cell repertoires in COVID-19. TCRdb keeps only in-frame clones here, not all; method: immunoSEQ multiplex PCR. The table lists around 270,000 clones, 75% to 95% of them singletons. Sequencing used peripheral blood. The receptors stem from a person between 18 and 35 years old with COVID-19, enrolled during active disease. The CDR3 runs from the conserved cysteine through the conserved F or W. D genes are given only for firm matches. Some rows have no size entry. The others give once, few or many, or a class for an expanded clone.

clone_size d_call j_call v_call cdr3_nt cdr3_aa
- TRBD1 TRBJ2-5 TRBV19 TGTGCCAGTAGTCTTAGACAGGGCATGGAGACCCAGTACTTC CASSLRQGMETQYF
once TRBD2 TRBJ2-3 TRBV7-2 TGTGCCAGCAGCTCATCACCCGCTGGACTAGCCGGCACAGATACGCAGTATTTT CASSSSPAGLAGTDTQYF
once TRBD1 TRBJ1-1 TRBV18 TGTGCCAGCTCTCGGGACAGGGTGAACACTGAAGCTTTCTTT CASSRDRVNTEAFF
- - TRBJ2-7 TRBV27 TGTGCCAGCAGTTCAGGCAGGAGGGAGCAGTACTTC CASSSGRREQYF
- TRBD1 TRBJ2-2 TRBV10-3 TGTGCCATCAGTGAGTCGGGACAGTCGACCGGGGAGCTGTTTTTT CAISESGQSTGELFF
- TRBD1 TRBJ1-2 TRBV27 TGTGCCAGCAGTGACAGGGCCTTGGCAGGCTACACCTTC CASSDRALAGYTF
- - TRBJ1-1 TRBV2 TGTGCTCTTCACGGGGGGCGACGGACTGAAGCTTTCTTT CALHGGRRTEAFF
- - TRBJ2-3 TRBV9 TGTGCCAGCAGCGCCCCCCTAGAAGATACGCAGTATTTT CASSAPLEDTQYF
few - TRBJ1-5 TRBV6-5 TGTGCCAGCAGACCACAGGGACAAAGCAATCAGCCCCAGCATTTT CASRPQGQSNQPQHF
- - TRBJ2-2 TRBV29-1 TGCAGCGCCAGGGCGGAGCGATTGAACACCGGGGAGCTGTTTTTT CSARAERLNTGELFF
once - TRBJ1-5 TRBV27 TGTGCCAGCAGTTACTACGGGAGTTACAATCAGCCCCAGCATTTT CASSYYGSYNQPQHF
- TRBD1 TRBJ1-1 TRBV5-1 TGCGCCAGCAGCTCTCAGGGGGCTCGCACTGAAGCTTTCTTT CASSSQGARTEAFF
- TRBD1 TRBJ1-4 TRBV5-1 TGCGCCAGCAGCTCAGGGGGTGGCGAAAAACTGTTTTTT CASSSGGGEKLFF